One and the same sample provided the 19 T cell receptor beta chains below, sequenced in a study of cytomegalovirus exposure and HLA in healthy donors listed by TCRdb under 2017. Library generation was performed with the immunoSEQ multiplex PCR assay. The multiplex PCR relied on a mix of 60 forward primers for TCR Vbeta segments and 13 reverse primers for TCR Jbeta segments. In TCRdb, the immuneACCESS table is reduced to in-frame sequences with V and J assigned. These tables do not hold every clone; where another copy was compared, an unresolved V gene accounts for under half, and the others remain unexplained. The sample table lists some 110,000 clones, 12% of them with a count of one. Approximately 15% of the sample is taken by the ten largest. The sequenced sample was PBMCs. These receptors came from a man aged 35 to 55 in good health and CMV-seropositive.

The chain employs TRBV28 and TRBJ2-7, with no clear D. The CDR3 sequence is 11 residues long. Germline loops: CDR1 MDHEN, CDR2 SYDVKM. V shed 2 bases and J shed 4 bases, with 3 bases lying between them. For the CDR3, the DNA is TGTGCCAGCAGTTTACGGTACGAGCAGTACTTC. The encoded protein is CASSLRYEQYF.

The J gene is TRBJ1-1, the V gene TRBV30; D uncertain. The germline gives CDR1 GTSNPN, CDR2 SVGIG (reference sequence). The CDR3 has 12 residues. The CDR3 reads CAMDRGGTEAFF. Written as DNA, the CDR3 is TGTGCTATGGACCGGGGAGGGACTGAAGCTTTCTTT.

CDR3 amino acids: CASSAVVDRGKGYTF. The CDR3, as DNA: TGTGCCAGCAGCGCCGTGGTAGATAGAGGGAAAGGCTACACCTTC. The chain joins TRBV9 to TRBJ1-2; no clear D gene. The CDR3 spans 15 residues. The germline gives CDR1 SGDLS, CDR2 YYNGEE. The V and J ends lost 3 bases and 8 bases respectively, with 20 bases between them.

The genes are TRBV29-1 and TRBJ1-1; D call uncertain. V gave up 7 bases and J gave up 1 base, with 13 bases separating them. This CDR3 region has 13 residues. Germline CDR1 is SQVTM and CDR2 is ANQGSEA. CDR3 in DNA: TGCAGCGCCCCCGCCCCGGGGAACACTGAAGCTTTCTTT. Translated, it gives CSAPAPGNTEAFF.

CDR3 protein: CASSYSDGRASVELFF. The CDR3 DNA is TGTGCCAGCAGTTACTCCGACGGGAGGGCCTCTGTGGAGCTGTTTTTT. This chain uses TRBV6-5 with TRBJ2-2, with 8 bases fitting TRBD2. J lost 10 bases, V lost 0 bases, and 10 bases had no gene match. CDR1 is MNHEY, CDR2 SVGAGI, per germline. This CDR3 region has 16 residues.

The chain employs TRBV30 and TRBJ1-2; D may be TRBD1 (6 bases). CDR1 is GTSNPN, CDR2 SVGIG, per germline (reference sequence). There are 11 residues in the CDR3. V dropped 5 bases and J dropped 8 bases, with 12 bases sitting between them. CDR3 DNA: TGTGCCTGGCCCAGGGGTTCGGGCTACACCTTC. It codes for CAWPRGSGYTF.

This clone was picked up a small number of times. This chain connects TRBV2 to TRBJ1-5, with D possibly being TRBD1 (6 bases). The V gene lost 5 bases and the J gene lost 9 bases, with 17 bases spanning the gap. CDR3 length: 14 amino acids. Germline loops: CDR1 SNHLY, CDR2 FYNNEI. Here the CDR3 DNA reads TGTGCCAGCAGTCAGACAGGTCCCGATCGGCCCCAGCATTTT. It yields the protein CASSQTGPDRPQHF.

This clone was counted only a few times. This sequence joins TRBV10-1 and TRBJ2-2, with 7 bases fitting TRBD1. The germline V gene encodes CDR1 WNHNN and CDR2 SYGVQD (reference sequence). CDR3 length: 18 residues. Trimming at V came to 5 bases and at J to 2 bases, leaving 14 bases not matched to a gene. In DNA, the CDR3 is TGCGCCAGCAGTAAAAGACCACAGGGGCTGACAAACACCGGGGAGCTGTTTTTT. Its protein is CASSKRPQGLTNTGELFF.

The chain links TRBV9 to TRBJ2-1; the match to TRBD2 covers 14 bases. The CDR3 is 19 residues long. The V and J ends lost 4 bases and 0 bases, in that order; junction bases with no gene match: 9. Germline assignment: CDR1 SGDLS and CDR2 YYNGEE. In DNA, the CDR3 is TGTGCCAGCAGCTCTAGACTAGCGGGAGGGGGGAGCTCCTACAATGAGCAGTTCTTC. Protein sequence: CASSSRLAGGGSSYNEQFF. The variable domain in full, with the rest retrieved from reference TRBV9 and TRBJ2-1, is DSGVTQTPKHLITATGQRVTLRCSPRSGDLSVYWYQQSLDQGLQFLIQYYNGEERAKGNILERFSAQQFPDLHSELNLSSLELGDSALYFCASSSRLAGGGSSYNEQFFGPGTRLTVL.

This chain links TRBV28 with TRBJ1-3; D may be TRBD1 (6 bases). Trimming took off 4 bases at V and 2 bases at J, with 9 bases between the two ends. The CDR3 extends over 14 amino acids. Germline CDR1 and CDR2: MDHEN and SYDVKM. CDR3 nucleotide sequence: TGTGCCAGCAGTTCCGGGACAACTGGAAACACCATATATTTT. It specifies CASSSGTTGNTIYF.

This clone was observed a handful of times. The rearrangement uses TRBV6-4 and TRBJ1-1; D uncertain. Trimming removed 4 bases at V and 0 bases at J, with 6 bases between. Per the germline V gene, CDR1 is MRHNA and CDR2 is SNTAGT. This CDR3 has 13 residues. The CDR3 nucleotides are TGTGCCAGCAGTGTTTCGGTGAACACTGAAGCTTTCTTT. It encodes CASSVSVNTEAFF.

On this clone itself: Mismatch with germline at one junction end may stem from a read error. This chain joins TRBV7-7 and TRBJ2-5; 14 bases map to TRBD2. Germline assignment: CDR1 SSHAT and CDR2 FNYEAQ (reference sequence). The CDR3 totals 18 residues. The DNA for the CDR3 is TGTGCTAGCAGCTTAAGACTAGCGGGAGGGGGGCTCCAAGAGACCCAGTACTTC. Protein sequence: CASSLRLAGGGLQETQYF.

The chain has TRBV5-1 and TRBJ1-1, with a weak D call TRBD1 (5 bases). Germline CDR1 is SGHRS and CDR2 is YFSETQ. This CDR3 has 15 amino acids. The V and J ends lost 0 bases and 11 bases respectively, with 20 bases between them. Written as DNA, the CDR3 is TGCGCCAGCAGCTTGGCGGGCAGGGCGGAAACGTGGGCTTTCTTT. Protein product: CASSLAGRAETWAFF.

This chain joins TRBV15 and TRBJ1-5, with D uncertain. The germline V gene encodes CDR1 LNHNV and CDR2 YYDKDF (reference sequence). The CDR3 is 15 residues long. The V and J ends lost 0 bases and 1 base respectively, with 7 bases between them. This CDR3 reads CATSREQRSNQPQHF. CDR3 nucleotides: TGTGCCACCAGCAGAGAACAAAGAAGCAATCAGCCCCAGCATTTT.

This chain links TRBV4-3 with TRBJ2-5; 9 bases are a match to TRBD2. Losses at the gene ends were 0 bases for V and 2 bases for J; bases not matched to a gene: 7. The germline V gene encodes CDR1 LGHNA and CDR2 YSLEER. The CDR3 is made up of 17 amino acids. For the CDR3, the DNA is TGCGCCAGCAGCCAAGAGGTTAGCGGGAGTGGGCAAGAGACCCAGTACTTC. This encodes CASSQEVSGSGQETQYF.

This clone was seen a handful of times. V and J are TRBV5-6 and TRBJ2-7; TRBD1 matches 9 bases. Germline trimming cut 5 bases from V and 2 bases from J; bases unmatched to any gene: 2. In germline, CDR1 is SGHDT, CDR2 YYEEEE. The CDR3 sequence is 13 residues long. The CDR3 protein is CASRRQGAYEQYF. The CDR3 DNA reads as TGTGCCAGCAGGAGACAGGGGGCCTACGAGCAGTACTTC.

Comments on this clone: The sample carries other DNA sequences with the same CDR3. This chain uses TRBV7-2 with TRBJ2-7, with 7 positions matching TRBD1. CDR1 SGHTA and CDR2 FQGNSA come from the germline V gene. The ends lost 1 base at V and 6 bases at J; junction bases unmatched: 6. There are 14 residues in the CDR3. The CDR3 loop is CASSLDRGRGEQYF. CDR3 nucleotide sequence: TGTGCCAGCAGCTTAGACAGGGGCCGAGGCGAGCAGTACTTC.

With regard to this clone: At the DNA level, this CDR3 is encoded by other sequences in the same sample as well. V and J are TRBV5-1 and TRBJ1-2; D uncertain. Trimming took off 4 bases at V and 8 bases at J, with 12 bases between the two ends. This CDR3 comprises 12 residues. Germline values: CDR1 SGHRS, CDR2 YFSETQ. The DNA of the CDR3 is TGCGCCAGCAGCCTCGACCCGGGGGGCTACACCTTC. It translates to CASSLDPGGYTF.

The V and J genes are TRBV2 and TRBJ1-4, with 7 bases aligning to TRBD1. The length of the CDR3 is 14 residues. Looked up from germline, CDR1 is SNHLY and CDR2 is FYNNEI. V trimming: 5 bases; J trimming: 7 bases; junction bases outside the gene matches: 7. CDR3 DNA: TGTGCCAGCAGTCCGCTGACAGGGCGTGAAAAACTGTTTTTT. Translation: CASSPLTGREKLFF.